One T cell receptor (beta chain) is described in this entry. Its cognate antigen is unknown. This record comes from a study of cytomegalovirus exposure and HLA in healthy donors. Across the study: The roughly 120 validation repertoires, a later analysis reported, used the same platform as the roughly 660 repertoires from the first cohort. Points from the study as a whole: Researchers reported that a few CMV-associated chains were confirmed in vitro as CMV antigen-specific. Despite most TCR sequences being rare, some public TCRs occurred in many donors.

The donors were members of the validation cohort, which comprised 90 to 150 subjects and was separate from the first cohort of about 700 subjects. Germline CDR1 reads MNHEY; CDR2 reads SVGAGI. V lost 0 bases and J lost 2, with 13 bases in between. The CDR3 runs 16 residues. Here immunoSEQ multiplex PCR was the method, and the copy in TCRdb shows in-frame clones only, minus some. The sample records some 240,000 clones, approximately 82% being singletons. The source is a woman younger than 35 in good health and CMV-seronegative. This chain joins TRBV6-5 and TRBJ1-1; D remains unclear. What was sequenced was PBMCs. The CDR3 sequence: CASSYSFRSVNTEAFF. For the CDR3, the DNA is TGTGCCAGCAGTTACTCGTTCCGCTCCGTAAACACTGAAGCTTTCTTT.